The entry that follows covers one T cell receptor (beta chain) sequence. The antigen is not known. This sample was taken from a study of CD8+CD57+ T cells in acquired aplastic anemia. About the research overall: DNA recovered from sorted CD4+ and CD8+ cells had a mean of approximately 3.4 ug.

TCR beta VDJ and CDR3 were profiled, and genomic DNA was the template. One entry per CDR3 protein, called by TCRdb with MiXCR from the reads. The data show 260,000 or so distinct CDR3 sequences, 45% to 50% seen once. Those patients picked for sequencing had displayed CD8+CD57+ cell expansion on flow cytometry. Among the patients, all had severe acquired aplastic anemia. Patients were untreated when blood was sampled. The germline CDR1 and CDR2 sequences are SNHLY and FYNNEI. The CDR3 is 14 amino acids. The ends were cut back, 5 bases at V and 8 bases at J, with 18 bases in the middle. Overall study results and limits: The same twenty-nine CD8+ CDR3 sequences occurred in patients and in controls.

The clonotype originates from a human donor with aplastic anemia. The specimen was sorted CD4+, CD8+, or CD8+CD57+ T cells (not recorded which) from PBMCs. J is TRBJ1-2 and V is TRBV2, with D possibly TRBD1 on 6 matching bases. Written as DNA, the CDR3 is TGTGCCAGCAGTAGTTCAGGGGCCTTACGAGGCTACACCTTC. It translates to CASSSSGALRGYTF.